This TCR beta chain was sequenced during a study of shared clonotypes between healthy human individuals. Study background: Three plates each covered CD4 naive and memory; CD8 naive two, CD8 memory one.

As for this clone: Its target is unknown.

CDR1 and CDR2 (germline): SGHAT, FQNNGV. The CDR3 length is 14 residues. The trim removed 5 bases at V and 4 bases at J, leaving 6 bases unmatched. When replicate PCRs were run on sorted subsets, they used about 200 ng DNA, 28,000 or so T cell genomes. Assay used: immunoSEQ multiplex PCR; TCRdb lists only in-frame clones, some missing. The table includes some 2.3 million clones, approximately 93% detected once. CD4+ cell separation produced CD45RA+ naive and CD45RA-negative memory subsets. The study, taken as a whole, reports: Non-shared clonotypes showed lower generation probabilities than clonotypes common to all four donors.

The V gene is TRBV11-2, the J gene TRBJ1-2; 8 bases align to TRBD1. The sample taken for sequencing was naive CD4+ T cells from PBMCs. Subset indicated: CD45RA+ positively selected. The source is a man between 18 and 35 years old in good health. Some clones in this sample may be carry-over from other donors' samples. The CDR3 loop reads CASSLGQVLYGYTF. As DNA, the CDR3 is TGTGCCAGCAGCCTGGGACAGGTACTCTATGGCTACACCTTC.